Detailed here is one T cell receptor (beta chain). The source of the sample is a study of blood T cell repertoires in COVID-19. The CDR3 spans 17 residues. Trimming removed 2 bases from V and 2 bases from J, with 19 bases in between. Germline-derived CDR1 and CDR2 are MNHNS and SASEGT. In the original analysis: Reference gene primer amplification yielded estimated nucleated cell counts. Clones were sequenced by immunoSEQ multiplex PCR, and TCRdb holds only the in-frame ones, with some missing. Clone size and the V and J calls come from that table; the DNA yielded D and trimming. The sample yields about 160,000 clones, roughly 80% seen once.

This chain links TRBV6-1 with TRBJ2-7, with a tentative D call TRBD1 (6 bases). The clonotype originates from a man between 60 and 75 years old with acute or convalescent COVID-19. Sequenced: peripheral blood. The CDR3 here is CASSERNRDFLAYEQYF. CDR3 nucleotide sequence: TGTGCCAGCAGTGAAAGGAACAGGGATTTCCTCGCCTACGAGCAGTACTTC.